Below, one T cell receptor beta chain is given with its context. Its cognate antigen is unknown. The PCR ran on 60 Vbeta and 13 Jbeta primers. Only in-frame clones appear in the TCRdb table, and some are missing; sequencing was by immunoSEQ multiplex PCR. The table lists 120,000 or so clones, more than 65% of them singletons. This entry belongs to a study of cytomegalovirus exposure and HLA in healthy donors. Germline CDR1 SGHNT, CDR2 YYREEE (reference sequence). CDR3 length equals 14 residues. Trimming cost V 4 bases and J 1 base, with 11 bases left between them. Study-level findings and limits: Most TCR sequences were uncommon, yet certain public TCRs appeared in many donors. V segments that were indistinguishable, TRBV6-2 and TRBV6-3 among them, were omitted from analysis.

Sequenced: PBMCs. V gene TRBV5-4 combines with J gene TRBJ2-5; maybe TRBD1 (6 bases). This receptor was obtained from a woman aged 18-35 years in good health and CMV-seronegative. The CDR3 nucleotides are TGTGCCAGCAGCGCCCGGGACACCCAAGAGACCCAGTACTTC. Protein: CASSARDTQETQYF.